This T cell receptor beta chain was observed in a study of blood T cell repertoires in COVID-19. Only one count was recorded for this clone. Repertoires were generated with immunoSEQ multiplex PCR, while TCRdb's copy carries only in-frame clones and drops some. The data show 100,000 to 150,000 clones, less than 90% seen once. Trimming left V 0 bases short and J 4 bases short, with 12 bases between. Germline V gene sequence: CDR1 MGHRA, CDR2 YSYEKL. This CDR3 is 15 amino acids long. The sequencing sample was made of peripheral blood. This receptor was taken from a man older than 75 with active or convalescent COVID-19. The V call is TRBV4-1, the J call TRBJ1-2, with D possibly TRBD1 on 5 matching bases. CDR3 bases: TGCGCCAGCAGCCAAGATCCAGGGCTGGGCTATGGCTACACCTTC. Its protein product is CASSQDPGLGYGYTF.